This note documents a single T cell receptor beta chain sequence. This clonotype has more than one count but fewer than ten. Its recognized antigen is unknown. Base qualities are not recorded, but no much larger clone differs from it by a single base. What this sample's treatment or condition label stands for: live attenuated yellow fever vaccine strain. PBMCs were isolated from peripheral blood using a standard Ficoll-Paque protocol. Dynabeads CD4 and CD8 positive selection kits were used to isolate CD4 and CD8 T-cell fractions. TriZol was used to extract RNA from bulk PBMCs, from CD4 and CD8 fractions, and from dextramer-positive and dextramer-negative fractions. These data are taken from a study of T cells after yellow fever vaccination (dated by TCRdb to about 2019). As for the study more broadly: The SMART-Seq v4 Ultra Low Input RNA kit was used to prepare libraries from fractions with low cell numbers. Blood samples were taken at several timepoints before and after primary and secondary immunization, and bulk PBMC replicates and cell subsets were isolated. To track T-cell clones before and after primary and booster YFV17D yellow fever vaccination, bulk TCR alpha and beta repertoires were sequenced longitudinally. The cohort comprised two healthy male donors, one aged 18 to 29 and one aged 30 to 40 years. The paper as a whole reports these results and caveats: Only a couple of donors were included in the study, so the extent to which the findings can be generalized is limited. A small share of clonotypes was detected in both CD4 and CD8 compartments, with the overlap likely arising from convergent recombination. Compared with the primary T-cell response, the secondary T-cell response was weaker but faster, peaking on day 5 rather than day 15. Because abundant contaminating clonotypes from the bulk population could be contained in FACS-sorted repertoires, computational filtering was required. Most clones expanded after primary vaccination were re-detected after the booster (almost 97% of CD4 and 88% of CD8), suggesting broad memory maintenance.

TCR cDNA was synthesized by 5'RACE template switching, which introduced a universal primer site and unique molecular identifiers. Priming of cDNA synthesis was performed from both the TCR alpha and TCR beta constant segments. Library amplification used two PCR steps, and the second PCR step added sample barcodes and sequencing adapters. Sequencing of libraries was done on Illumina HiSeq 2500 (2x100 bp) or NovaSeq (2x150 bp). In the original analysis: Demultiplexing of reads and collapsing into UMI consensus sequences were performed with MIGEC, and V(D)J alignment was carried out with MiXCR. Vaccine-responding clonotypes were identified with edgeR using replicate PBMC samples, with FDR below 0.01 and a log2 fold change above 5 up to day 15 being required. Bulk clonotypes were assigned CD4 or CD8 identity according to which sequenced CD4 or CD8 repertoire held them at higher abundance. Using fastp at Q25 and MiXCR, TCRdb reprocessed the public reads and kept productive beta chains. CDR3 protein sequences are deduplicated, and each keeps its most common genes and DNA. The V and J calls here are based on TCRdb, not the publication. This sample is represented by 200,000 or so distinct CDR3 sequences; over 6.5% of them were singletons. The ten biggest clones cover about 0.95% of the sample.

The germline V gene supplies CDR1 SGHTS and CDR2 YDEGEE. From its cysteine to its phenylalanine, the CDR3 spans 16 amino acids. Just CDR3 DNA is preserved here, 48 bases in frame from base 1. V is shortened by 2 bases, J by 3 bases, and the region joining them spans 17 bases. The material sequenced was CD4+ T cells sorted from PBMCs, taken on the day of the yellow fever booster vaccination. The chain employs TRBV5-8 and TRBJ1-2; the D gene lacks a confident call. The sequence was collected from a man younger than 45 who received the YFV17D yellow fever vaccine. The DNA sequence is TGTGCCAGCAGCTTCGGACGTTACGTGGCGGACTATGGCTACACCTTC. The translation is CASSFGRYVADYGYTF.